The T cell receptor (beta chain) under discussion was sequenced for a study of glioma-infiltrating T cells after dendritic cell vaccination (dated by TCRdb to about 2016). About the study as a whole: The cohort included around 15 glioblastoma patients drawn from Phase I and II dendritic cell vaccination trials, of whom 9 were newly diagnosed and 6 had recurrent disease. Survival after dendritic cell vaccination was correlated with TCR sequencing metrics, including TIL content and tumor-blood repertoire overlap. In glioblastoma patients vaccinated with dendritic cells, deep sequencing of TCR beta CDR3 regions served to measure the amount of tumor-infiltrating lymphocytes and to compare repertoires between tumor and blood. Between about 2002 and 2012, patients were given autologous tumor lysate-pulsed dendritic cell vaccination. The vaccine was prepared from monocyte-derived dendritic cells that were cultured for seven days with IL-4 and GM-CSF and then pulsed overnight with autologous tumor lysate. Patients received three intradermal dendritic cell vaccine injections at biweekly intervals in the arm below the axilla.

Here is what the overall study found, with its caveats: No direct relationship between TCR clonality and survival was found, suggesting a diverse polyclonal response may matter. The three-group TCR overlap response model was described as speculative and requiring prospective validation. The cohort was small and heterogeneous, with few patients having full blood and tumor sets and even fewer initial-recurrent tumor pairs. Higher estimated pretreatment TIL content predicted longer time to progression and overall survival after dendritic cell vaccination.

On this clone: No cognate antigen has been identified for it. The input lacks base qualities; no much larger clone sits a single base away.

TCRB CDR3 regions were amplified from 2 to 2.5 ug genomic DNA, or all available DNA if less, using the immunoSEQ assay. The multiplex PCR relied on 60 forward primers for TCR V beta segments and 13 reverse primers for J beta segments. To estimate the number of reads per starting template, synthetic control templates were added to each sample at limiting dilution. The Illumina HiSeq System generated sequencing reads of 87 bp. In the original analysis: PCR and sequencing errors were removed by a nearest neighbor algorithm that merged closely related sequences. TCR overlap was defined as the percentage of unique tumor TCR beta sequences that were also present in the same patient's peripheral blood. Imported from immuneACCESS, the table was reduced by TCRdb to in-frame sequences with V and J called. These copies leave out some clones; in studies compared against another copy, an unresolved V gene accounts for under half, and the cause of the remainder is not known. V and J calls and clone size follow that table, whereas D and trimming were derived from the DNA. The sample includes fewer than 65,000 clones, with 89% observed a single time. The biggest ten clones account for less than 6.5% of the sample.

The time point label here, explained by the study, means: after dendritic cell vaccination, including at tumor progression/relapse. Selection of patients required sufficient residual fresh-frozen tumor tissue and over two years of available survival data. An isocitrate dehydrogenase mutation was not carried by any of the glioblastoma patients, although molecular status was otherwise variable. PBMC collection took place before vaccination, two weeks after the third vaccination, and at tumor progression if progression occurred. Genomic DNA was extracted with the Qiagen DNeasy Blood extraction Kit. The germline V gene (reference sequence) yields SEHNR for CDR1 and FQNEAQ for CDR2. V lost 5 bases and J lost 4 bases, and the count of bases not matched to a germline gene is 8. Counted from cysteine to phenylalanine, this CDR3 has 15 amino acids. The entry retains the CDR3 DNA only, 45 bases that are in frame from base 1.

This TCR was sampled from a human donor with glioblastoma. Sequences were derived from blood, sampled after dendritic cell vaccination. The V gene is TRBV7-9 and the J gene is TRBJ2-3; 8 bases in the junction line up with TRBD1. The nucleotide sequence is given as TGTGCCAGCAGCCCGGGACAGGTGATGTCAGATACGCAGTATTTT. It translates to CASSPGQVMSDTQYF.